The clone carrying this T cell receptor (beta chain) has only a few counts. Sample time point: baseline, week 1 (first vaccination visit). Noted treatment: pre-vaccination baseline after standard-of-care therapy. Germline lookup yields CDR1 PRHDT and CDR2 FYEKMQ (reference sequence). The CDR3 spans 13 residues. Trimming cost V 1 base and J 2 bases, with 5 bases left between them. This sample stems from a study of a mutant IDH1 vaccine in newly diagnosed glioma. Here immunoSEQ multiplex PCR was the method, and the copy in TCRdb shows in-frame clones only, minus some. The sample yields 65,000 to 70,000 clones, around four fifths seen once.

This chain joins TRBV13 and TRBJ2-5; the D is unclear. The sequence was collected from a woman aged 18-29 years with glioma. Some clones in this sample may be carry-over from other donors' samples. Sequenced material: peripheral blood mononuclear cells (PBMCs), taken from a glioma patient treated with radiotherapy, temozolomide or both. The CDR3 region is CASSLAVQETQYF. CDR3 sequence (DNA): TGTGCCAGCAGCTTAGCTGTTCAAGAGACCCAGTACTTC.